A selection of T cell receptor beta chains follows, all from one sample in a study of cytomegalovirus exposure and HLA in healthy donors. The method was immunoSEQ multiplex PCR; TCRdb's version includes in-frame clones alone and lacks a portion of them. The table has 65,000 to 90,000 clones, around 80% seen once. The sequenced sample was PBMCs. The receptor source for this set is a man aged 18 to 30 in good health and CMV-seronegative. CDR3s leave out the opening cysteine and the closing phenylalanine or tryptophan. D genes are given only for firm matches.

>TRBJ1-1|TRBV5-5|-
ASGNTEAF
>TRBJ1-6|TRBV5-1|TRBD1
ASSLLKDRGRSPLH
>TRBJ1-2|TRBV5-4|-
ASSLGAGVRPSYGYT
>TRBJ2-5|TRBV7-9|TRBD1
ASSEETGRETQY
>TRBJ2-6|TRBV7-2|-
AIRTAGSGANVLT
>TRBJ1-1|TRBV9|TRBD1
ASSIWTGQNTEAF
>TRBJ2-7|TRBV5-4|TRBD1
ASSLAGTGLRKY
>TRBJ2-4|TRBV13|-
ASSQTGLGYAKNIQY
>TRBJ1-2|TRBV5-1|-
ASSLDNNYGYT
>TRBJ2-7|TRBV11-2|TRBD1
ASSSVQGALPYEQY
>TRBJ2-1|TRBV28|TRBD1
ASSLQGWDNEQF
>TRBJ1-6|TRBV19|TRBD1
ASGSRKDRGNNSPLH
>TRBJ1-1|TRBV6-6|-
ASSPSRGATEAF
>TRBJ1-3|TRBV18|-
ASSPKPGADSGNTIY
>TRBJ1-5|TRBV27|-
ASSAGKRNQPQH
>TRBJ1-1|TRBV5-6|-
ASSLQSNTEAF
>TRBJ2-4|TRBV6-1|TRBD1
ASSVTPPDREI
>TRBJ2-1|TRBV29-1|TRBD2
SVRILAGGPNEQF
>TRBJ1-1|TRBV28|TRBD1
ASSPTVTGLEAF
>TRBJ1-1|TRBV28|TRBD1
ASAMDRVNTEAF
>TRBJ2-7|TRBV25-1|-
ASSDPGQTYEQY
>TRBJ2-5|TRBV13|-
ASSLGYSETQY
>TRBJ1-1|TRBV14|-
ASSLRTESEAF
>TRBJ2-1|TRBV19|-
ASSETGNEQF
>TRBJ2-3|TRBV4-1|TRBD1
ASSRGYSGTASTDTQY
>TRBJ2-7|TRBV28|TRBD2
ASSLGLAGDEQY
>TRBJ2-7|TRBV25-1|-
ASSEQRAVELYEQY
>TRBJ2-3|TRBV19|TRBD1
ASRLGQGVDTQY
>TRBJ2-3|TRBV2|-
ASSEAGRYTDTQY
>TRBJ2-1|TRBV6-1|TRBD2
ASSELLAGDDEQF
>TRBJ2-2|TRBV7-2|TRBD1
ASSLQGAVAGELF
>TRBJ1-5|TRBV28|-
ASSPGGPQH
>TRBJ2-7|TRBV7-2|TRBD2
ASSLFPSGTFYEQY
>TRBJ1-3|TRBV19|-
ASSIRTDYSGNTIY
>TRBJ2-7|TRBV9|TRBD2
ASSRAAGGSYEQY
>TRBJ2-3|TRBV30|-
AWSGQGLTDTQY
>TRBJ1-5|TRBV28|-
ASRRSLRGNQPQH
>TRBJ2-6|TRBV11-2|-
ASSGAGSGANVLT
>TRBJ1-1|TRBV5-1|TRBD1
ASRSGTGNTEAF
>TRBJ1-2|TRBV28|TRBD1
ASSVPGQTTYGYT
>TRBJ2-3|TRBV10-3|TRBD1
AVHRDRNTDTQY
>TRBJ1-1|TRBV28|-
ASTIGGEAF
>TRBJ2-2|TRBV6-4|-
ASSSYSYTGELF
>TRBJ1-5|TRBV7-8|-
ASSLIPGSNQPQH
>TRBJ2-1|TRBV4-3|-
AISQTRLSRGRYNEQF
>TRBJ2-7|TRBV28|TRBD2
ATAPTSPSYEQY
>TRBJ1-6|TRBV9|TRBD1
ASSAGQGDSPLH
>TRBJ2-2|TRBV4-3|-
ASSQFLREYNTGELF
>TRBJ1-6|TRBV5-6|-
ASSFSRKGDSPLN
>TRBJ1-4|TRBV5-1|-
ASLSAGRSNEKLF
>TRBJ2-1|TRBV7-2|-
ASYWFGGTNEQF